The 32 T cell receptor beta chains in this list originate from one sample, sequenced in a study of control samples from healthy donors and cancer patients. Data came from immunoSEQ multiplex PCR; TCRdb stores just in-frame clones and leaves some out. The profile shows 70,000 to 95,000 clones, more than 85% of them singletons. The sample taken for sequencing was blood. The receptors were sampled from a woman in her 30s in good health.

This clone was detected only once. One end of the junction varies from germline; a read error may be responsible. V usage is TRBV2 and J usage is TRBJ2-7; D is uncertain. Germline V CDR1 and CDR2: SNHLY, FYNNEI. The CDR3 covers 14 residues. The CDR3 DNA is TGTGCCGGCAGAGCGAGACAAATTCACTACGAGCAGTACTTC. Its translation is CAGRARQIHYEQYF. Full variable domain (remainder filled in from reference TRBV2 and TRBJ2-7): EPEVTQTPSHQVTQMGQEVILRCVPISNHLYFYWYRQILGQKVEFLVSFYNNEISEKSEIFDDQFSVERPDGSNFTLKIRSTKLEDSAMYFCAGRARQIHYEQYFGPGTRLTVT.

The chain is built from TRBV28 and TRBJ1-4; D call uncertain. V dropped 6 bases and J dropped 8 bases, with 16 bases sitting between them. Germline CDR1 reads MDHEN; CDR2 reads SYDVKM. The CDR3 runs 14 residues. For the CDR3, the DNA is TGTGCCAGCAGACTTGCCGGGTTTAACGAAAAACTGTTTTTT. Translating it yields CASRLAGFNEKLFF.

Here the CDR3 DNA reads TGTGCCACCAGCATCACTCCCCAAGGGGGCAATCAGCCCCAGCATTTT. Its translation: CATSITPQGGNQPQHF. This chain links TRBV15 with TRBJ1-5; possible D gene TRBD1, 5 bases. The germline V gene has CDR1 LNHNV and CDR2 YYDKDF (reference sequence). Trimming cost V 4 bases and J 2 bases, with 15 bases left between them. The CDR3 loop spans 16 amino acids.

The chain employs TRBV19 and TRBJ2-2; 7 bases match TRBD2. V shed 6 bases, J shed 1 base, and the junction held 5 bases outside the gene matches. The CDR3 covers 15 residues. Per germline, CDR1 LNHDA and CDR2 SQIVND (reference sequence). CDR3 in DNA: TGTGCCAGTAGGAGAAGCGGGATGAACACCGGGGAGCTGTTTTTT. Translating it yields CASRRSGMNTGELFF.

This chain links TRBV19 with TRBJ1-2, with D possibly matching TRBD1 (6 bases). Germline CDR1 is LNHDA and CDR2 is SQIVND (reference sequence). The CDR3 is 13 amino acids. V was clipped by 6 bases and J by 8 bases, with 16 bases between them. This CDR3 is CASRDRLGEGYTF. As DNA, the CDR3 is TGTGCCAGTAGAGACAGGTTGGGGGAAGGCTACACCTTC.

The V gene is TRBV5-4, the J gene TRBJ1-2; D unclear. The CDR3 loop spans 16 amino acids. V was pared by 1 base and J by 2 bases, with 15 bases between. In germline, CDR1 is SGHNT, CDR2 YYREEE (reference sequence). The CDR3 region is CASSLLPSGYNYGYTF. CDR3 in DNA: TGTGCCAGCAGCTTGCTCCCGTCGGGGTACAACTATGGCTACACCTTC.

The gene calls are TRBV5-5 and TRBJ2-5; 10 bases map to TRBD1. Germline CDR1 reads SGHKS; CDR2 reads YYEKEE (reference sequence). V lost 4 bases and J lost 4; bases outside the gene matches: 13. This CDR3 contains 17 residues. The CDR3 sequence is CASSPRPGTGEGETQYF. The DNA of the CDR3 is TGTGCCAGCAGCCCACGTCCCGGGACAGGGGAAGGAGAGACCCAGTACTTC.

This chain connects TRBV2 to TRBJ2-7; D ambiguous. The CDR3 is 13 residues long. The ends were cut back, 4 bases at V and 4 bases at J, with 11 bases in the middle. Per germline, CDR1 SNHLY and CDR2 FYNNEI. CDR3 sequence: CASSAPFLYEQYF. The CDR3 coding sequence is TGTGCCAGCAGTGCACCCTTCCTATACGAGCAGTACTTC.

This rearrangement joins TRBV28 to TRBJ2-1, with 12 positions matching TRBD2. With 7 bases clipped from V and 7 bases from J, the junction kept 5 bases outside the gene matches. Germline V gene sequence: CDR1 MDHEN, CDR2 SYDVKM. The CDR3 has 14 amino acids. The DNA of the CDR3 is TGTGCCAGCACCCTTGGACTAGCGGGGAATGAGCAGTTCTTC. Amino acid sequence: CASTLGLAGNEQFF.

The V gene is TRBV19, the J gene TRBJ1-5; 7 bases fit TRBD1. Germline lookup yields CDR1 LNHDA and CDR2 SQIVND (reference sequence). There are 15 residues in the CDR3. V lost 9 bases, J lost 0 bases, and 8 bases stayed unmatched. The CDR3 here is CASRDSHYSNQPQHF. CDR3 coding DNA: TGTGCCAGCCGGGACAGCCATTATAGCAATCAGCCCCAGCATTTT.

The chain combines TRBV14 with TRBJ2-1, with 11 bases lining up with TRBD1. The CDR3 contains 18 residues. The V and J ends lost 7 bases and 3 bases, in that order; junction bases with no gene match: 14. CDR1 SGHDN and CDR2 FVKESK come from the germline V gene. For the CDR3, the DNA is TGTGCCAGCAACCAGGGACAGGGGGTTTTTAGTTACTACAATGAGCAGTTCTTC. It encodes CASNQGQGVFSYYNEQFF.

The chain is built from TRBV30 and TRBJ2-2; TRBD2 aligns across 9 bases. The CDR3 loop spans 19 amino acids. V shed 0 bases, J shed 4 bases, and the junction held 15 bases outside the gene matches. Germline-derived CDR1 and CDR2 are GTSNPN and SVGIG (reference sequence). In DNA, the CDR3 is TGTGCCTGGAGTGTACGTGGCTGGTCGGCGGGAGGGGTCACCGGGGAGCTGTTTTTT. It specifies CAWSVRGWSAGGVTGELFF.

A note on this clone: Within the sample, other DNA sequences also encode this same CDR3. This chain uses TRBV7-2 with TRBJ1-1; 7 nucleotides agree with TRBD1. Germline CDR1 SGHTA, CDR2 FQGNSA. The CDR3 contains 14 residues. The V and J ends lost 2 bases and 3 bases, in that order; junction bases with no gene match: 3. In DNA, the CDR3 is TGTGCCAGCAGCTTACAGGGGGGGGACACTGAAGCTTTCTTT. This encodes CASSLQGGDTEAFF.

The V call is TRBV5-4, the J call TRBJ1-5; no clear D. V was pared by 0 bases and J by 5 bases, with 12 bases between. Germline V gene sequence: CDR1 SGHNT, CDR2 YYREEE (reference sequence). The CDR3 is made up of 15 amino acids. The CDR3 DNA follows: TGTGCCAGCAGCTTGGGGGGTGCGAAGGATCAGCCCCAGCATTTT. Translating gives CASSLGGAKDQPQHF.

The J gene is TRBJ1-4, the V gene TRBV12-3 or TRBV12-4; D gene ambiguous. V dropped 4 bases and J dropped 4 bases, with 4 bases sitting between them. The CDR3 runs 12 residues. The CDR3 loop is CASSWGNEKLFF. CDR3 nucleotides: TGTGCCAGCAGTTGGGGTAATGAAAAACTGTTTTTT.

This chain links TRBV7-2 with TRBJ1-1; no clear D gene. The CDR3 extends over 15 amino acids. With 5 bases removed from V and 6 bases from J, the gap between germline ends came to 19 bases. The germline gives CDR1 SGHTA, CDR2 FQGNSA. For the CDR3, the DNA is TGTGCCAGCAGCCCCCGGCGGGGATTTAGTGCTGAAGCTTTCTTT. This encodes CASSPRRGFSAEAFF. The whole variable domain, filled in from reference TRBV7-2 and TRBJ1-1, reads GAGVSQSPSNKVTEKGKDVELRCDPISGHTALYWYRQSLGQGLEFLIYFQGNSAPDKSGLPSDRFSAERTGGSVSTLTIQRTQQEDSAVYLCASSPRRGFSAEAFFGQGTRLTVV.

This clone showed up just once. The CDR3 region is CASSLAHRGRDEKLFF. Here the CDR3 DNA reads TGTGCCAGCAGCTTAGCCCACAGGGGGCGAGATGAAAAACTGTTTTTT. This chain uses TRBV7-9 with TRBJ1-4, with TRBD1 matching over 9 bases. This CDR3 is built from 16 residues. The V gene's germline CDR1 is SEHNR and CDR2 FQNEAQ (reference sequence). V lost 0 bases and J lost 6; bases outside the gene matches: 5.

For this clone: The junction shows a germline mismatch at one end, possibly a read error. The V call is TRBV5-1, the J call TRBJ2-2, with 8 bases lining up with TRBD2. CDR1 and CDR2 (germline): SGHRS, YFSETQ. CDR3 length equals 15 residues. The CDR3 DNA sequence: TGCGCCCGCAGCTCGGGGGGGGCGAACACCGGGGAGCTGTTTTTT. Protein: CARSSGGANTGELFF.

This clone was recorded only once. This rearrangement joins TRBV10-1 to TRBJ2-3; tentatively, D is TRBD2 (6 bases). Germline assignment: CDR1 WNHNN and CDR2 SYGVQD (reference sequence). V was cut by 5 bases and J by 1 base, with 16 bases left in between. This CDR3 region has 16 residues. CDR3 nucleotides: TGCGCCAGCAGTACCGGGACTTCCATTGGCACAGATACGCAGTATTTT. Translation: CASSTGTSIGTDTQYF.

The V gene is TRBV5-1, the J gene TRBJ2-7; no reliable D call. This CDR3 has 14 amino acids. Trimming cost V 0 bases and J 2 bases, with 9 bases left between them. Germline-derived CDR1 and CDR2 are SGHRS and YFSETQ. CDR3 coding DNA: TGCGCCAGCAGCTTGGTAGTGACCCCCTACGAGCAGTACTTC. This gives the protein CASSLVVTPYEQYF.

The chain is built from TRBV7-2 and TRBJ1-2; TRBD1 is a possible D gene (6 bases). The germline V gene has CDR1 SGHTA and CDR2 FQGNSA. The CDR3 contains 13 residues. Trimming shortened V by 5 bases and J by 4 bases, and 11 bases separated the two germline ends. CDR3 protein: CASSPDRLYGYTF. In nucleotides, the CDR3 is TGTGCCAGCAGCCCCGACAGGCTCTATGGCTACACCTTC.

The chain recombines TRBV4-1 with TRBJ1-5; 7 nucleotides agree with TRBD1. V dropped 2 bases and J dropped 3; count of bases not matched to a gene: 13. The germline V gene has CDR1 MGHRA and CDR2 YSYEKL. The CDR3 spans 18 residues. CDR3 in amino acids: CASSQTRDSQYFNQPQHF. In DNA, the CDR3 is TGCGCCAGCAGCCAAACCCGGGACAGCCAGTACTTCAATCAGCCCCAGCATTTT.

The genes are TRBV15 and TRBJ1-5; D ambiguous. The germline gives CDR1 LNHNV, CDR2 YYDKDF (reference sequence). V lost 0 bases, J lost 5 bases, and 5 bases lay in between. The CDR3 is 13 amino acids. CDR3 amino acids: CATSRDPDQPQHF. CDR3 nucleotides: TGTGCCACCAGCAGAGATCCGGATCAGCCCCAGCATTTT. Full variable domain (rest looked up from reference TRBV15 and TRBJ1-5): DAMVIQNPRYQVTQFGKPVTLSCSQTLNHNVMYWYQQKSSQAPKLLFHYYDKDFNNEADTPDNFQSRRPNTSFCFLDIRSPGLGDTAMYLCATSRDPDQPQHFGDGTRLSIL.

The chain is built from TRBV3-1 (or the pseudogene TRBV3-2) and TRBJ2-2; TRBD2 is a possible D gene (6 bases). The CDR3 runs 13 residues. V lost 4 bases to trimming and J lost 6 bases, with 9 bases between them. Per the germline V gene, CDR1 is LGHDT and CDR2 is YNNKEL (reference sequence). Written as DNA, the CDR3 is TGTGCCAGCAGCCCCCGGAGGGCCGGGGAGCTGTTTTTT. It codes for CASSPRRAGELFF.

The rearrangement links TRBV3-1 (or the pseudogene TRBV3-2) to TRBJ2-1; 11 bases map to TRBD2. CDR1 is LGHDT, CDR2 YNNKEL, per germline (reference sequence). V dropped 4 bases and J dropped 6; count of bases not matched to a gene: 14. This CDR3 region has 18 residues. The CDR3 protein is CASSRAGLAGGGANEQFF. CDR3 sequence (DNA): TGTGCCAGCAGCCGGGCCGGTCTAGCGGGGGGAGGAGCCAATGAGCAGTTCTTC.

This clone was recorded once. CDR3 coding DNA: TGCGCCAGCAGCTACAGTAACACTGAAGCTTTCTTT. Residues: CASSYSNTEAFF. The chain is built from TRBV5-1 and TRBJ1-1; D is unclear. CDR1 is SGHRS, CDR2 YFSETQ, per germline. The length of the CDR3 is 12 residues. The V end was cut by 3 bases, the J end by 2 bases, with 5 bases between.

The J gene is TRBJ1-1, the V gene TRBV19, with TRBD1 matching over 7 bases. Losses at the gene ends were 4 bases for V and 0 bases for J; bases not matched to a gene: 8. Germline V lookup: CDR1 LNHDA, CDR2 SQIVND (reference sequence). This CDR3 spans 16 amino acids. In DNA form, the CDR3 reads TGTGCCAGTAGTACAAGGGACAGTCCTATGAACACTGAAGCTTTCTTT. The encoded protein is CASSTRDSPMNTEAFF.

The genes are TRBV5-4 and TRBJ2-7, with 8 nucleotides matching TRBD1. Germline V gives CDR1 SGHNT, CDR2 YYREEE (reference sequence). The junction had 7 bases not matched to a gene; V was cut back by 4 bases and J by 1 base. The CDR3 contains 15 residues. The CDR3 spells CASSHRQGRSYEQYF. In DNA, the CDR3 is TGTGCCAGCAGCCACCGACAGGGGAGATCCTACGAGCAGTACTTC.

The chain joins TRBV7-7 to TRBJ2-1; 14 positions agree with TRBD2. V lost 5 bases and J lost 6; bases outside the gene matches: 3. This CDR3 is built from 15 residues. Germline values: CDR1 SSHAT, CDR2 FNYEAQ (reference sequence). The CDR3 protein is CASSPTSGRANEQFF. CDR3 nucleotide sequence: TGTGCCAGCAGCCCGACTAGCGGGAGGGCCAATGAGCAGTTCTTC.

V is TRBV18 and J is TRBJ1-6; 8 nucleotides align to TRBD1. V trimming: 0 bases; J trimming: 8 bases; junction bases outside the gene matches: 0. Germline CDR1 reads KGHSH; CDR2 reads LQKENI. The CDR3 is 14 amino acids. In nucleotides, the CDR3 is TGTGCCAGCTCACCACCGGGACAGGATTCACCCCTCCACTTT. Residues: CASSPPGQDSPLHF.

The chain joins TRBV19 to TRBJ2-7; maybe TRBD1 (6 bases). The CDR3 is made up of 16 amino acids. With 7 bases removed from V and 7 bases from J, the gap between germline ends came to 26 bases. Germline CDR1 reads LNHDA; CDR2 reads SQIVND (reference sequence). CDR3 protein: CASKLGTGTPPEEQYF. The DNA for the CDR3 is TGTGCCAGTAAGTTGGGGACCGGGACACCCCCTGAAGAGCAGTACTTC. The full variable domain, rest sourced from reference TRBV19 and TRBJ2-7, is DGGITQSPKYLFRKEGQNVTLSCEQNLNHDAMYWYRQDPGQGLRLIYYSQIVNDFQKGDIAEGYSVSREKKESFPLTVTSAQKNPTAFYLCASKLGTGTPPEEQYFGPGTRLTVT.

The chain uses TRBV9 and TRBJ1-4; D is perhaps TRBD1 (6 bases). Trimming pared 0 bases from V and 2 bases from J, leaving 11 bases between. There are 16 residues in the CDR3. Germline CDR1 reads SGDLS; CDR2 reads YYNGEE. CDR3 bases: TGTGCCAGCAGCGTAGAGGGGGGCCTTACTAATGAAAAACTGTTTTTT. Protein: CASSVEGGLTNEKLFF.